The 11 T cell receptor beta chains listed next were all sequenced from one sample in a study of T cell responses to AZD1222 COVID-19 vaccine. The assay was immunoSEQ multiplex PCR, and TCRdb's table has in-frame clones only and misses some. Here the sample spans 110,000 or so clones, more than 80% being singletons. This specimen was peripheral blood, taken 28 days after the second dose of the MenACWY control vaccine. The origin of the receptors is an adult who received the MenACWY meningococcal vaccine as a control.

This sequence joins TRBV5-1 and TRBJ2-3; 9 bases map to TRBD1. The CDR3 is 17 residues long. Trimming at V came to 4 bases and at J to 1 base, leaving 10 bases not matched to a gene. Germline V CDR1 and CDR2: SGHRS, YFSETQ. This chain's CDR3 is CASSPSGTGSRTDTQYF. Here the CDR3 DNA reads TGCGCCAGCAGCCCCAGCGGGACAGGGTCTCGCACAGATACGCAGTATTTT. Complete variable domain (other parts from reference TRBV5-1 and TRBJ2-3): KAGVTQTPRYLIKTRGQQVTLSCSPISGHRSVSWYQQTPGQGLQFLFEYFSETQRNKGNFPGRFSGRQFSNSRSEMNVSTLELGDSALYLCASSPSGTGSRTDTQYFGPGTRLTVL.

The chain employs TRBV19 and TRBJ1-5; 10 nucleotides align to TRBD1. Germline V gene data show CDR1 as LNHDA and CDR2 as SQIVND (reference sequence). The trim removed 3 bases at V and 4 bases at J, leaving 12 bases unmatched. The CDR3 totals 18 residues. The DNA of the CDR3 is TGTGCCAGTAGTATCCGCCAGGCTGGACAGGGGGGAAATCAGCCCCAGCATTTT. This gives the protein CASSIRQAGQGGNQPQHF.

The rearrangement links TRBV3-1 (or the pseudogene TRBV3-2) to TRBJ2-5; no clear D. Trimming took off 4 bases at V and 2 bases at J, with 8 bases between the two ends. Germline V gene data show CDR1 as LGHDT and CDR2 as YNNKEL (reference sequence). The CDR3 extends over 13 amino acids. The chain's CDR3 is CASSLRPQETQYF. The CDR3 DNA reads TGTGCCAGCAGCCTCCGCCCACAAGAGACCCAGTACTTC.

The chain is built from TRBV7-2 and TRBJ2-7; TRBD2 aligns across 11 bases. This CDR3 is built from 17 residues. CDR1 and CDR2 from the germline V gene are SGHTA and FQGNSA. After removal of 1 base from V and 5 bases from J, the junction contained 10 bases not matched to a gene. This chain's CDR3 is CASSLELAGVGRNEQYF. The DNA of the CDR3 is TGTGCCAGCAGCTTAGAACTAGCGGGAGTGGGTCGAAACGAGCAGTACTTC.

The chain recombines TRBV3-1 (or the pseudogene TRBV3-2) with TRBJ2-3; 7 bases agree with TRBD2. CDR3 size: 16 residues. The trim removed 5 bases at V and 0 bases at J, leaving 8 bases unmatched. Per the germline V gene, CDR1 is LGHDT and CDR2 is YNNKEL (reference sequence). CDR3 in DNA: TGTGCCAGCAGCACAACCGGGACTACCAGCACAGATACGCAGTATTTT. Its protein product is CASSTTGTTSTDTQYF.

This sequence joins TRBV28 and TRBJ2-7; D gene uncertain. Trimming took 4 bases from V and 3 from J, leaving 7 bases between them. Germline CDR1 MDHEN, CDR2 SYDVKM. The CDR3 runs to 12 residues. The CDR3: CASSSPSYEQYF. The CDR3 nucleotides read TGTGCCAGCAGTTCCCCTAGCTACGAGCAGTACTTC. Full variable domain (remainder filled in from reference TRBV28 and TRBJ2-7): DVKVTQSSRYLVKRTGEKVFLECVQDMDHENMFWYRQDPGLGLRLIYFSYDVKMKEKGDIPEGYSVSREKKERFSLILESASTNQTSMYLCASSSPSYEQYFGPGTRLTVT.

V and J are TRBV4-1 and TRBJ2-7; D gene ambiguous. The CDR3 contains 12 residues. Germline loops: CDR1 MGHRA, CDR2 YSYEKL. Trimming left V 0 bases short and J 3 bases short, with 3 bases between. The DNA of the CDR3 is TGCGCCAGCAGCCAAGACAGCTACGAGCAGTACTTC. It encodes CASSQDSYEQYF.

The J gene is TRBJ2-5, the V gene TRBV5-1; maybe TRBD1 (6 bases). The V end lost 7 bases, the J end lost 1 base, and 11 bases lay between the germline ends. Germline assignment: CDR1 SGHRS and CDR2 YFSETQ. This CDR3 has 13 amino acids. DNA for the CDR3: TGCGCCAGCTTTGGACAGAGCCAAGAGACCCAGTACTTC. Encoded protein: CASFGQSQETQYF.

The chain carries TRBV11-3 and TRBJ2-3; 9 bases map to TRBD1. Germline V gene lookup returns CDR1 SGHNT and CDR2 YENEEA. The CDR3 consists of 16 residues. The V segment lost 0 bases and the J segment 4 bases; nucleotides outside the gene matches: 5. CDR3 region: CASSLESQGAADTQYF. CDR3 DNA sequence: TGTGCCAGCAGCTTAGAGTCACAGGGGGCCGCAGATACGCAGTATTTT.

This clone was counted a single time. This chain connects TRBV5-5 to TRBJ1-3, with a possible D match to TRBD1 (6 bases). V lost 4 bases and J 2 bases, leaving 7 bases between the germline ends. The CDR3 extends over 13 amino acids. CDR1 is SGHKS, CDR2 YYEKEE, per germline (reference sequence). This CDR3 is CASSRDTGNTIYF. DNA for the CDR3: TGTGCCAGCAGCCGGGACACTGGAAACACCATATATTTT.

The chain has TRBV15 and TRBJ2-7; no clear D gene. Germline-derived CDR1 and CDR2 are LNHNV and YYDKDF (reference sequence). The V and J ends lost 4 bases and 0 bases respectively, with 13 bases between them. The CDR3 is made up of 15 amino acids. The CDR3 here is CATSKDIFSSYEQYF. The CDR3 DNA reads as TGTGCCACCAGCAAAGACATTTTCTCCTCCTACGAGCAGTACTTC.